This record concerns one T cell receptor (beta chain) sequence. The antigen is unknown. V was shortened by 3 bases and J by 4 bases, with 5 bases between the two germline ends. The CDR3 extends over 11 amino acids. Germline loops: CDR1 SGHTS, CDR2 YDEGEE. The data derive from a study of T cell clones after liver transplantation. Background on the study: A pre-transplant mixed lymphocyte reaction with TCRbeta sequencing defined graft-donor-reactive clones followed in post-transplant blood.

Findings of the study overall: The donor-reactive repertoire was only partly measurable in a couple of subjects, lacking donor cells. Donor-reactive sequences fell more than third party-reactive ones, suggesting partial deletion. Migration into the graft, not deletion, may explain lost graft donor-reactive T cells.

TCRdb's copy holds only in-frame clones and misses some; the assay was immunoSEQ multiplex PCR. Among some 40,000 clones listed, roughly 86% were seen once. This specimen was CD4+ T cells from blood, taken 24 months after liver transplant. This receptor was identified in a human patient who received a liver transplant. The T cells may partly be graft donor cells. The V call is TRBV5-8, the J call TRBJ2-7; D remains unclear. As DNA, the CDR3 is TGTGCCAGCAGCTCGAGTTACGAGCAGTACTTC. As protein: CASSSSYEQYF.